This is a list of T cell receptor beta chains from one sample in a study of blood T cell repertoires in COVID-19. Assay: immunoSEQ multiplex PCR; the TCRdb copy retains only in-frame clones and omits some. This sample has about 120,000 clones, with about 88% found just once. Sequenced sample: peripheral blood. The receptor source for this set is an older woman who had recovered from COVID-19. Each CDR3 is given with its conserved first and last residue. Each record gives: V gene, clone size, J gene, D gene, CDR3 DNA, CDR3 protein. A D gene is named only where the DNA matches it firmly. The size field is filled for only some rows; it gives once, few, many or a size class.

>TRBV30|-|TRBJ2-4|-
TGTGCCTGGAGTGTGGGGGGCATTCAGTACTTC
CAWSVGGIQYF
>TRBV18|-|TRBJ2-7|-
TGTGCCAGCTCACCTAGCCAGGGACAATACGAGCAGTACTTC
CASSPSQGQYEQYF
>TRBV28|-|TRBJ1-2|TRBD1
TGTGCCAGCAGTACCCTTTCAGGGGGGCTTAACTATGGCTACACCTTC
CASSTLSGGLNYGYTF
>TRBV2|-|TRBJ2-3|-
TGTGCCAGCCATAGGAGCGCAGATACGCAGTATTTT
CASHRSADTQYF
>TRBV2|-|TRBJ1-4|-
TGTGCCAGCAGGAAAAACAGGGTCGCAACTAATGAAAAACTGTTTTTT
CASRKNRVATNEKLFF
>TRBV19|-|TRBJ1-5|TRBD1
TGTGCCAGTAGTATAGTGGGACAGGGTTTCGATCAGCCCCAGCATTTT
CASSIVGQGFDQPQHF
>TRBV18|-|TRBJ2-2|-
TGTGCCAGCTCACCACGCAGGGTCGAGAACACCGGGGAGCTGTTTTTT
CASSPRRVENTGELFF
>TRBV7-2|-|TRBJ2-4|-
TGTGCCAGCAGCTTAGCGCGGGCGGGGGCGCGTAACATTCAGTACTTC
CASSLARAGARNIQYF
>TRBV27|-|TRBJ1-5|-
TGTGCCAGCAGGGGGAGGAGTCCCAATCAGCCCCAGCATTTT
CASRGRSPNQPQHF
>TRBV6-2/TRBV6-3|-|TRBJ2-1|-
TGTGCCAGCAGTTACTCGACGGGGGAGCAGTTCTTC
CASSYSTGEQFF
>TRBV7-2|-|TRBJ2-2|-
TGTGCCAGCAGCTTCGGTATTTCCGGGGAGCTGTTTTTT
CASSFGISGELFF
>TRBV28|-|TRBJ1-2|TRBD1
TGTGCCAGCAACCTGGGACAGGGAGATGGCTACACCTTC
CASNLGQGDGYTF
>TRBV19|-|TRBJ1-5|TRBD1
TGTGCCAGTAGTCCACGGACAGGCCATCAGCCCCAGCATTTT
CASSPRTGHQPQHF
>TRBV2|-|TRBJ2-1|TRBD1
TGTGCCAGCTCCCCGGACAGGGCAATCAATGAGCAGTTCTTC
CASSPDRAINEQFF
>TRBV5-4|-|TRBJ1-1|-
TGTGCCAGCAGCTTGAGTGCCGGTGAAGCTTTCTTT
CASSLSAGEAFF
>TRBV6-5|-|TRBJ2-7|-
TGTGCCAGCAGTTCCCACTACGAGCAGTACTTC
CASSSHYEQYF
>TRBV25-1|-|TRBJ2-7|TRBD1
TGTGCCAGCAGTGATCGGGGCCGGGACAGGGCCTACGAGCAGTACTTC
CASSDRGRDRAYEQYF
>TRBV7-2|-|TRBJ1-5|TRBD1
TGTGCCAGCAGCTTAGAGGCCAGGGGGCTGGGACAGCCCCAGCATTTT
CASSLEARGLGQPQHF
>TRBV7-2|-|TRBJ2-1|TRBD2
TGTGCCAGCAGCCCCTGGACTAGCTCCTACAATGAGCAGTTCTTC
CASSPWTSSYNEQFF
>TRBV11-2|-|TRBJ2-7|TRBD2
TGTGCCAGCAGCCTGACTAGCGCGGTGAGTGGGCAGTACTTC
CASSLTSAVSGQYF
>TRBV3-1/TRBV3-2|-|TRBJ2-1|-
TGTGCCAGCAGCCAAGAGGGGGGACCATCCTACAATGAGCAGTTCTTC
CASSQEGGPSYNEQFF
>TRBV11-2|-|TRBJ2-3|-
TGTGCCAGCAGCGCCAGCGGTCTCGGAGATTGGGTGGATACGCAGTATTTT
CASSASGLGDWVDTQYF
>TRBV4-2|-|TRBJ2-1|-
TGTGCCAGCAGCCAAGTTGGCGGTAATGAGCAGTTCTTC
CASSQVGGNEQFF
>TRBV24-1|-|TRBJ2-7|TRBD1
TGTGCCACAGGGGCCGACAGGGGCGAGCAGTACTTC
CATGADRGEQYF
>TRBV5-1|-|TRBJ2-7|TRBD2
TGCGCCAGCAGCCAGACTAGCGGGGCTGCCGAGCAGTACTTC
CASSQTSGAAEQYF
>TRBV5-1|-|TRBJ2-3|-
TGCGCCAGCAGCTTGGCCGGGGGGCGCAAGTCAGATACGCAGTATTTT
CASSLAGGRKSDTQYF
>TRBV7-8|-|TRBJ2-1|TRBD2
TGTGCCAGCAGCTTAGGTACGGCGGGAGCGGGGAATGAGCAGTTCTTC
CASSLGTAGAGNEQFF
>TRBV5-1|-|TRBJ2-3|-
TGCGCCACCACCAGGGTGGGGGGTCCAGATACGCAGTATTTT
CATTRVGGPDTQYF
>TRBV21-1|-|TRBJ2-7|-
TGTGCCAGCAGCAAAGAACCCGAAATCGGGGGGTTCGAGCAGTACTTC
CASSKEPEIGGFEQYF
>TRBV5-4|-|TRBJ2-1|TRBD2
TGTGCCAGTCAAACCGACGGGGGGAATCCCTACAATGAGCAGTTCTTC
CASQTDGGNPYNEQFF
>TRBV24-1|-|TRBJ2-1|-
TGTGCCACCAGTGGCGTCGGTAAAGAGCAGTTCTTC
CATSGVGKEQFF
>TRBV7-2|-|TRBJ2-2|TRBD2
TGTGCCAGCAGCTTACGTTTCAGCGGGAGGCCCCTCACCGGGGAGCTGTTTTTT
CASSLRFSGRPLTGELFF
>TRBV9|-|TRBJ1-1|-
TGTGCCAGCAGCGTAAACATGAACACTGAAGCTTTCTTT
CASSVNMNTEAFF
>TRBV3-1/TRBV3-2|-|TRBJ1-5|-
TGTGCCAGCAGCCAAGAAGATAGGGGAAAACCCTTCTATAGCAATCAGCCCCAGCATTTT
CASSQEDRGKPFYSNQPQHF
>TRBV10-3|-|TRBJ2-2|TRBD1
TGTGCCATCAGCGCGGGACAGGGGAAGGGATTGGACACCGGGGAGCTGTTTTTT
CAISAGQGKGLDTGELFF
>TRBV6-2/TRBV6-3|-|TRBJ1-5|-
TGTGCCAGCAGCTCCTATAGCAATCAGCCCCAGCATTTT
CASSSYSNQPQHF
>TRBV12-5|-|TRBJ2-3|TRBD2
TGTGCTAGTGGTTCCCAAGTGGTAGCGGGGCGCACAGATACGCAGTATTTT
CASGSQVVAGRTDTQYF
>TRBV7-9|-|TRBJ2-7|-
TGTGCCAGCAGCTTAATGGGACATTTGGTCGAGCAGTACTTC
CASSLMGHLVEQYF
>TRBV2|few|TRBJ2-3|-
TGTGCCAGCAGTGGACTAGATACGCAGTATTTT
CASSGLDTQYF
>TRBV19|-|TRBJ2-7|-
TGTGCCAGTAGTATAGCTGATTTGCGGAGCTACGAGCAGTACTTC
CASSIADLRSYEQYF
>TRBV29-1|-|TRBJ2-5|-
TGCAGCGTTTTAGGGGGCCAAGAGACCCAGTACTTC
CSVLGGQETQYF
>TRBV12-3/TRBV12-4|-|TRBJ1-2|-
TGTGCCAGCAGTTTGACACCCGTCTATGGCTACACCTTC
CASSLTPVYGYTF
>TRBV7-2|-|TRBJ1-1|-
TGTGCCAGCAGCTTAGGGCCAGGGGCTTTGAACACTGAAGCTTTCTTT
CASSLGPGALNTEAFF
>TRBV28|-|TRBJ1-1|TRBD1
TGTGCCAGCAGTTCAGGACAGGCGAGCGCTTTCTTT
CASSSGQASAFF
>TRBV29-1|-|TRBJ2-7|TRBD1
TGCAGCGTGACAGGGAGCTCCTACGAGCAGTACTTC
CSVTGSSYEQYF
>TRBV28|-|TRBJ2-1|-
TGTGCCAGCAGTTTATTCGGGTCAGGGTATGACAATGAGCAGTTCTTC
CASSLFGSGYDNEQFF
>TRBV5-1|-|TRBJ2-1|TRBD2
TGCGCCAGCAGCCAAAACCAGCGGGGCAATGAGCAGTTCTTC
CASSQNQRGNEQFF
>TRBV9|-|TRBJ2-1|-
TGTGCCAGCAGCTACTACGATGAGCAGTTCTTC
CASSYYDEQFF
>TRBV2|-|TRBJ1-2|TRBD1
TGTGCCAGCAGTGAGCTCCGGGACAGCTATGGCTACACCTTC
CASSELRDSYGYTF
>TRBV18|once|TRBJ2-2|-
TGTGCCAGCTCACCGGGGGCCGCGAACACCGGGGAGCTGTTTTTT
CASSPGAANTGELFF
>TRBV13|-|TRBJ2-2|TRBD1
TGTGCCAGCAGCTTGGGGGACAGGGTAAACACCGGGGAGCTGTTTTTT
CASSLGDRVNTGELFF
>TRBV11-3|once|TRBJ1-1|TRBD1
TGTGCCAGCAGCTCCACCGGACAGGGCCAACATGAAGCTTTCTTT
CASSSTGQGQHEAFF
>TRBV6-2/TRBV6-3|-|TRBJ2-4|-
TGTGCCAGCAGTTGGAGGTTTGGTTTCCGAAAAAACATTCAGTACTTC
CASSWRFGFRKNIQYF
>TRBV30|once|TRBJ2-7|-
TGTGCCTGGTCACCAGGCCCGTCCTACGAGCAGTACTTC
CAWSPGPSYEQYF
>TRBV5-6|-|TRBJ1-6|TRBD1
TGTGCCAGCAGCGCCAGGGGGCACTCCTATAATTCACCCCTCCACTTT
CASSARGHSYNSPLHF
>TRBV6-5|-|TRBJ2-7|TRBD1
TGTGCCAGCAGTTACCCCGGGACAGGGGTGCAGTACTTC
CASSYPGTGVQYF
>TRBV7-2|-|TRBJ2-7|-
TGTGCCAGCAGCTTAGACAGGACCTACGAGCAGTACTTC
CASSLDRTYEQYF
>TRBV11-2|-|TRBJ1-5|-
TGTGCCAGCAGCGACTCCCGCGGGGGGCAAGGTCAGCCCCAGCATTTT
CASSDSRGGQGQPQHF